The 11 T cell receptor beta chains below all came from one sample that was sequenced in a study of blood T cell repertoires in COVID-19. Here immunoSEQ multiplex PCR was the method, and the copy in TCRdb shows in-frame clones only, minus some. The data contain 110,000 to 150,000 clones, more than 80% of them singletons. The sequenced material came from peripheral blood. Every receptor here comes from a woman of 80 years or more with acute or convalescent COVID-19.

The count of this clone is one. The genes are TRBV5-1 and TRBJ1-4; D unresolved. Germline CDR1 reads SGHRS; CDR2 reads YFSETQ. V shed 4 bases and J shed 0 bases, with 10 bases lying between them. The CDR3 has 15 residues. CDR3 protein: CASSDTSSTNEKLFF. CDR3 in DNA: TGCGCCAGCAGCGACACATCGTCAACTAATGAAAAACTGTTTTTT.

This clone was found once. The genes are TRBV7-2 and TRBJ2-7; 7 nucleotides match TRBD2. Germline V gene data show CDR1 as SGHTA and CDR2 as FQGNSA. V shed 5 bases and J 6 bases; nucleotides not matched to a gene: 10. There are 14 residues in the CDR3. CDR3 nucleotide sequence: TGTGCCAGCAGCCCCCGGGGAGGGCTTGGCGAGCAGTACTTC. This translates into CASSPRGGLGEQYF. Full variable domain (missing parts from reference TRBV7-2 and TRBJ2-7): GAGVSQSPSNKVTEKGKDVELRCDPISGHTALYWYRQSLGQGLEFLIYFQGNSAPDKSGLPSDRFSAERTGGSVSTLTIQRTQQEDSAVYLCASSPRGGLGEQYFGPGTRLTVT.

The chain joins TRBV29-1 to TRBJ1-2; 7 bases align to TRBD1. CDR3 size: 13 residues. Germline CDR1 is SQVTM and CDR2 is ANQGSEA. J lost 4 bases, V lost 5 bases, and 7 bases had no gene match. The CDR3, as DNA: TGCAGCGTTTCCCAGGGGGGCCGCTATGGCTACACCTTC. Its protein product is CSVSQGGRYGYTF.

The rearrangement joins TRBV2 to TRBJ1-3; no clear D gene. Germline loops: CDR1 SNHLY, CDR2 FYNNEI. CDR3 size: 14 residues. V lost 4 bases to trimming and J lost 1 base, with 8 bases between them. The CDR3 is CASSAARSGNTIYF. DNA of the CDR3: TGTGCCAGCAGTGCCGCCAGATCTGGAAACACCATATATTTT.

J is TRBJ1-1 and V is TRBV6-1; D is perhaps TRBD1 (6 bases). Trimming shortened V by 3 bases and J by 1 base, and 24 bases separated the two germline ends. The CDR3 contains 19 residues. Germline loops: CDR1 MNHNS, CDR2 SASEGT. The CDR3 loop reads CASSDGVGGRRARNTEAFF. In DNA, the CDR3 is TGTGCCAGCAGTGATGGGGTCGGGGGGCGCCGGGCGAGGAACACTGAAGCTTTCTTT.

The V call is TRBV2, the J call TRBJ1-1; D not certain. The CDR3 is 14 residues long. Germline CDR1 reads SNHLY; CDR2 reads FYNNEI. Trimming left V 6 bases short and J 1 base short, with 12 bases between. The CDR3 nucleotides read TGTGCCAGCAGCTCGATAAACTCGAACACTGAAGCTTTCTTT. This gives the protein CASSSINSNTEAFF.

J is TRBJ1-5 and V is TRBV19; 9 nucleotides agree with TRBD1. Germline V gene sequence: CDR1 LNHDA, CDR2 SQIVND (reference sequence). V trimming: 4 bases; J trimming: 2 bases; junction bases outside the gene matches: 0. The CDR3 loop spans 14 amino acids. The CDR3 nucleotides are TGTGCCAGTAGTAGGACAGGGGGCAATCAGCCCCAGCATTTT. As protein: CASSRTGGNQPQHF.

A word on this clone: The sample contains more than one DNA sequence encoding this CDR3. V and J are TRBV18 and TRBJ1-2; 11 nucleotides line up with TRBD1. The germline V gene encodes CDR1 KGHSH and CDR2 LQKENI. This CDR3 is built from 15 residues. V lost 3 bases and J lost 3; bases outside the gene matches: 3. The CDR3 sequence is CASSPGTGGDYGYTF. DNA for the CDR3: TGTGCCAGCTCACCCGGGACAGGGGGGGACTATGGCTACACCTTC.

This clone was detected only once. This chain joins TRBV7-9 and TRBJ2-1, with 10 bases lining up with TRBD1. The CDR3 is made up of 15 amino acids. The germline gives CDR1 SEHNR, CDR2 FQNEAQ (reference sequence). Germline trimming cut 5 bases from V and 5 bases from J; bases unmatched to any gene: 6. This CDR3 is CASSGWDRGNNEQFF. The CDR3 DNA follows: TGTGCCAGCAGCGGCTGGGACAGGGGAAACAATGAGCAGTTCTTC.

This clone was seen just once. This chain joins TRBV3-1 (or the pseudogene TRBV3-2) and TRBJ1-5; TRBD1 is a possible D gene (5 bases). Germline values: CDR1 LGHDT, CDR2 YNNKEL (reference sequence). This CDR3 contains 14 residues. V was clipped by 3 bases and J by 3 bases, with 9 bases between them. CDR3 loop: CASSHQGPNQPQHF. In nucleotides, the CDR3 is TGTGCCAGCAGCCACCAGGGCCCCAATCAGCCCCAGCATTTT.

The chain recombines TRBV12-3 or TRBV12-4 with TRBJ2-3; 8 bases are a match to TRBD1. CDR3 length: 13 residues. Losses at the gene ends were 7 bases for V and 5 bases for J; bases not matched to a gene: 5. Written as DNA, the CDR3 is TGTGCCAGCACCCAGGGGGCTCGAGATACGCAGTATTTT. Translating it yields CASTQGARDTQYF.